This T cell receptor beta chain was identified during a study of blood T cell repertoires in COVID-19 (dated by TCRdb to about 2020). With regard to the full study: The collaborator samples originated in the United States, Italy and Spain and spanned the acute and convalescent phases of COVID-19. The prospective study material was composed of cDNA or gDNA derived from T cells, B-cell-depleted T cells, or PBMCs. The dataset comprised deeply sampled blood TCRbeta repertoires from subjects exposed to, actively infected with, or recovered from COVID-19. The repertoires were made available in a free public database intended to serve as a resource for research on the immune response to SARS-CoV-2. The samples were drawn from two sources: the first 160 participants of the ongoing ImmuneRACE study, and fewer than 1,500 subjects contributed by 6 global collaborators. Sample metadata almost always included a de-identified subject ID, COVID-19 status, age in years and sex. Where available, HLA class I and class II types were obtained from metadata supplied by the sample provider rather than from assay-based typing. Results and caveats for the whole study, not just this receptor: The quantity of clinical and demographic metadata differed by source and by participant and was supplied without curation.

Whole blood was collected in K2EDTA tubes by collaborating institutions according to the institutions' own protocols. For TCRbeta analysis, collaborators shipped samples in one of three forms: frozen whole blood, isolated PBMCs, or DNA extracted from either of those sample types. To note about this clone: The antigen it recognizes is unknown. Nothing much larger sits one base from this clone, and base qualities are not available.

Sequences SGHRS (CDR1) and YFSETQ (CDR2) are obtained from the germline V gene. The CDR3 holds 15 amino acids from the cysteine to the phenylalanine. The only DNA kept is the CDR3, 45 bases in frame from the first base. Germline trimming: 7 bases from V, 5 bases from J; junction bases outside gene matches: 11. The immunoSEQ Assay, a bias-controlled multiplex PCR, was used to amplify TCRbeta CDR3 regions from genomic DNA. The published analysis was carried out like this. Nucleated cell counts per sample were estimated from amplification of reference gene primers within the assay. To quantify the absolute abundance of each unique TCRbeta CDR3 rearrangement, sequence reads were collapsed and filtered. For each sample, productive Simpson clonality was calculated as the square root of Simpson's diversity index across productive rearrangements. TCRdb holds this immuneACCESS table with in-frame rearrangements only. Some clones are missing; in checked studies, unresolved V genes explain under half, and the rest has no known cause. The DNA was the basis for D and trimming; V, J and clone size are from that table. The sample yields some 340,000 clones; 85% were counted once. Roughly 3.6% of the sample lies in the top ten.

The material sequenced was peripheral blood. This chain joins TRBV5-1 to TRBJ2-3, and 9 junctional nucleotides match TRBD1. This sequence originates from a woman aged 18-29 years with acute or convalescent COVID-19. The encoded CDR3 is CASWPGQGSGDTQYF. The DNA sequence is as follows: TGCGCCAGCTGGCCGGGACAGGGCTCGGGAGATACGCAGTATTTT.